This T cell receptor beta chain was sequenced for a study of Ad26.COV2.S vaccination and SARS-CoV-2 variants. In the study overall: COV1001, an Ad26.COV2.S trial, supplied this vaccine-arm donor. Findings and caveats of the study: Reported post-vaccination CD8+ and CD4+ T cell responses to spike showed substantial breadth.

Repertoires were generated with immunoSEQ multiplex PCR, while TCRdb's copy carries only in-frame clones and drops some. The sample carries about 680,000 clones, about 89% recorded once. Trimming stripped 4 bases from V and 6 bases from J, with 8 bases between. CDR1 SGHRS and CDR2 YFSETQ come from the germline V gene. This CDR3 is built from 12 residues. As for treatment: some 20 received Ad26.COV2.S at low or high dose, single or two shots; about 5 received placebo; per-sample allocation not given. Following the first vaccine or placebo injection, samples were taken on day 63. Worth noting for this clone: Its antigen is unknown.

This receptor was obtained from a person between 18 and 59 years old who received the Ad26.COV2.S COVID-19 vaccine or a placebo. Sequencing used peripheral blood, obtained in a trial of Ad26.COV2.S vaccine versus placebo. The chain is built from TRBV5-1 and TRBJ2-1; D is ambiguous. The CDR3 loop is CASSPAANEQFF. CDR3 DNA: TGCGCCAGCAGCCCAGCCGCCAATGAGCAGTTCTTC.